A selection of T cell receptor beta chains follows, all from one sample in a study of a mutant IDH1 vaccine in newly diagnosed glioma. Sequenced by immunoSEQ multiplex PCR; TCRdb stores in-frame clones only, minus some. The profile shows about 46,000 clones, roughly 92% of them singletons. No antigen is known for these receptors. The specimen was PBMCs, collected from a glioma patient whose treatment included an IDH1 peptide vaccine. All receptors derive from a man aged 45-65 years with glioma. CDR3s include the opening cysteine and the closing phenylalanine or tryptophan. The D gene is left open where the match is weak. Expanded clones get a size class; other rows say once, few or many, or leave the size out.

j_call d_call v_call clone_size cdr3_aa cdr3_nt
TRBJ1-1 NA TRBV14 NA CASSQEVDRFGLTEAFF TGTGCCAGCAGCCAAGAAGTAGATAGGTTTGGGCTCACTGAAGCTTTCTTT
TRBJ2-7 NA TRBV9 once CASSGELNTGIYEQYF TGTGCCAGCAGCGGGGAACTCAACACAGGGATCTACGAGCAGTACTTC
TRBJ2-7 TRBD1 TRBV6-5 NA CASSYSTGVYEQYF TGTGCCAGCAGTTACTCGACAGGGGTGTACGAGCAGTACTTC
TRBJ1-2 TRBD1 TRBV19 NA CASKDRAGRGGYTF TGTGCCAGTAAGGACAGGGCTGGTCGGGGTGGCTACACCTTC
TRBJ1-5 NA TRBV7-2 NA CASSFEGTRTQHF TGTGCCAGCAGCTTCGAAGGGACAAGGACCCAGCATTTT
TRBJ2-1 TRBD2 TRBV13 once CASSWGGGVYNEQFF TGTGCCAGCAGCTGGGGCGGGGGGGTTTACAATGAGCAGTTCTTC
TRBJ2-1 TRBD2 TRBV7-3 NA CASSSRTSGREPYNEQFF TGTGCCAGCAGCTCTCGGACTAGCGGGAGGGAACCCTACAATGAGCAGTTCTTC
TRBJ2-7 NA TRBV4-2 NA CASSQGLTEFYEQYF TGTGCCAGCAGCCAAGGACTGACAGAATTCTACGAGCAGTACTTC
TRBJ2-5 TRBD2 TRBV7-3 NA CASAASGRVETQYF TGTGCCAGCGCGGCTAGCGGGAGGGTAGAGACCCAGTACTTC
TRBJ1-5 TRBD1 TRBV27 NA CASISTGGENQPQHF TGTGCCAGTATCTCGACAGGGGGCGAAAATCAGCCCCAGCATTTT
TRBJ1-4 NA TRBV28 NA CASRSHGPLANEKLFF TGTGCCAGCAGATCACACGGACCGTTAGCTAATGAAAAACTGTTTTTT
TRBJ2-7 NA TRBV30 once CAWSVLDRTSEQYF TGTGCCTGGAGTGTACTTGATAGAACCTCCGAGCAGTACTTC
TRBJ2-3 TRBD2 TRBV5-4 NA CASSSYPPTSGGITDTQYF TGTGCCAGCAGCTCCTACCCACCAACTAGCGGGGGAATCACAGATACGCAGTATTTT
TRBJ2-2 NA TRBV5-4 NA CASSLGETVAGELFF TGTGCCAGCAGCTTGGGGGAGACAGTGGCCGGGGAGCTGTTTTTT
TRBJ1-6 TRBD1 TRBV7-2 NA CASSSTGTATRSPLHF TGTGCCAGCAGCTCCACCGGGACAGCCACTCGGTCGCCCCTCCACTTT
TRBJ1-6 NA TRBV9 NA CASSVADINSPLHF TGTGCCAGCAGCGTAGCGGACATCAATTCACCCCTCCACTTT
TRBJ1-3 TRBD1 TRBV11-2 NA CASSLVAGGTGNTIYF TGTGCCAGCAGCTTAGTTGCAGGGGGCACTGGAAACACCATATATTTT
TRBJ1-3 NA TRBV9 NA CASSAGLGISPGNTIYF TGTGCCAGCAGCGCGGGCTTGGGGATTTCGCCTGGAAACACCATATATTTT
TRBJ1-1 NA TRBV29-1 NA CSVDRKRWGFTEAFF TGCAGCGTTGATCGGAAGCGGTGGGGGTTCACTGAAGCTTTCTTT
TRBJ1-4 TRBD1 TRBV19 NA CASRDHVGQGRNEKLFF TGTGCCAGTAGGGACCACGTCGGACAGGGACGTAATGAAAAACTGTTTTTT
TRBJ1-2 NA TRBV7-9 once CASTFWGLGGYTF TGTGCCAGTACGTTTTGGGGTCTGGGCGGCTACACCTTC
TRBJ2-5 NA TRBV5-1 NA CASSLGLRGLDAQETQYF TGCGCCAGCAGCTTGGGTCTTAGGGGACTGGACGCCCAAGAGACCCAGTACTTC
TRBJ1-4 TRBD1 TRBV4-1 few CASSQGDRVNEKLFF TGCGCCAGCAGCCAAGGGGACAGGGTTAATGAAAAACTGTTTTTT
TRBJ1-6 NA TRBV28 NA CASSASGEGSPLHF TGTGCCAGCAGTGCCTCCGGAGAGGGTTCACCCCTCCACTTT
TRBJ1-5 NA TRBV7-2 NA CASSRQVGTVRNQPQHF TGTGCCAGCAGCCGACAGGTGGGGACGGTTCGCAATCAGCCCCAGCATTTT
TRBJ1-5 TRBD1 TRBV28 NA CASTTGGAGNQPQHF TGTGCCAGCACCACAGGGGGCGCGGGCAATCAGCCCCAGCATTTT
TRBJ1-4 TRBD1 TRBV5-1 NA CASSSQGREKLFF TGCGCCAGCAGCTCACAGGGGAGGGAAAAACTGTTTTTT
TRBJ2-5 TRBD2 TRBV10-3 NA CAIKGLAGDLETQYF TGTGCCATTAAGGGACTAGCGGGGGATCTCGAGACCCAGTACTTC
TRBJ1-4 TRBD1 TRBV4-2 NA CASSQQGGMANEKLFF TGTGCCAGCAGCCAACAGGGGGGGATGGCTAATGAAAAACTGTTTTTT
TRBJ1-2 NA TRBV27 NA CASSLGAGVRYGYTF TGTGCCAGCAGTTTAGGAGCAGGGGTGCGCTATGGCTACACCTTC
TRBJ2-7 NA TRBV4-1 NA CASSQESGFTYEQYF TGCGCCAGCAGCCAGGAGAGCGGGTTCACCTACGAGCAGTACTTC
TRBJ2-7 NA TRBV21-1 NA CASSRRPGPGDEQYF TGTGCCAGCAGCAGAAGACCGGGACCAGGGGACGAGCAGTACTTC
TRBJ1-1 NA TRBV15 NA CATSSGTYLGYTEAFF TGTGCCACCAGCAGTGGGACGTATCTTGGATACACTGAAGCTTTCTTT
TRBJ2-7 TRBD2 TRBV2 NA CASRATSGITYEQYF TGTGCCAGCAGGGCTACTAGCGGGATTACCTACGAGCAGTACTTC
TRBJ2-3 NA TRBV29-1 NA CSVVSPMTDTQYF TGCAGCGTTGTAAGTCCGATGACAGATACGCAGTATTTT
TRBJ2-2 TRBD1 TRBV19 NA CASRGTGGVTGELFF TGTGCCAGTAGAGGGACAGGGGGCGTCACCGGGGAGCTGTTTTTT
TRBJ2-1 TRBD1 TRBV5-1 once CASSGRDRGDNEQFF TGCGCCAGCAGCGGCCGGGACAGGGGGGACAATGAGCAGTTCTTC
TRBJ2-5 NA TRBV5-1 NA CASSLAETQYF TGCGCCAGCAGCTTGGCAGAGACCCAGTACTTC
TRBJ1-2 TRBD1 TRBV2 NA CASRQRTGSGYTF TGTGCCAGCCGCCAACGGACAGGGAGTGGCTACACCTTC
TRBJ1-2 TRBD1 TRBV2 NA CASSETGNGYTF TGTGCCAGCAGCGAGACAGGGAATGGCTACACCTTC
TRBJ1-2 NA TRBV7-2 NA CASSLATGNGYTF TGTGCCAGCAGCTTAGCGACCGGAAATGGCTACACCTTC